The following is a T cell receptor beta chain sequence with its context. The sample is drawn from a study of blood T cell repertoires in COVID-19. The overall study: COVID-19 samples collected from the United States, Italy and Spain covered acute and convalescent phases.

Enrollees, about 18 to 89 years old, lived in around 23 US areas. Donors in Cohort 3 counted as recovered after two negative PCRs, clearance, or symptom resolution. As handled by the study authors: Amplification of reference gene primers was used by the study to estimate nucleated cell counts. Sequencing was performed with immunoSEQ multiplex PCR; in TCRdb, only in-frame clones are kept and a portion is missing. V, J and clone size were drawn from that table, and D and trimming were deduced from the DNA. The table shows 400,000 or so clones, with 90% occurring only once. There are 15 residues in the CDR3. J lost 0 bases, V lost 3 bases, and 7 bases had no gene match. The germline V gene encodes CDR1 GTSNPN and CDR2 SVGIG (reference sequence).

This clonotype originated in a man aged 18 to 29 who had recovered from COVID-19. Material for sequencing was PBMCs or T cells enriched from blood (not recorded which). V and J are TRBV30 and TRBJ1-1; TRBD1 aligns across 7 bases. For the CDR3, the DNA is TGTGCCTGGAGGCAGGGACAGCTAATGAACACTGAAGCTTTCTTT. It translates to CAWRQGQLMNTEAFF.